The clone carrying this T cell receptor beta chain was detected ten times or more. What it binds is unknown. TCRdb ran MiXCR on the RT-PCR reads and lists one entry per CDR3 protein. The table has approximately 530,000 distinct CDR3 sequences, less than 7.5% seen once. This CDR3 has 14 amino acids. Deletions cut 5 bases from V and 4 bases from J, with 14 bases between. The data stem from a study of response to subunit inactivated influenza vaccine. Overall study findings and caveats: Only a handful of new T cells, the authors suggested, are recruited with each seasonal influenza vaccination.

Material: PBMCs from blood, obtained 23 months after vaccination. The TCR sequence derives from a man aged 50-75 years who received an inactivated influenza vaccine. This chain links TRBV12-3 or TRBV12-4 with TRBJ1-2; D possibly corresponds to TRBD1 (5 bases). The CDR3 coding sequence is TGTGCCAGCAGTGATATAGGGGTTATCTATGGCTACACCTTC. Residues: CASSDIGVIYGYTF.